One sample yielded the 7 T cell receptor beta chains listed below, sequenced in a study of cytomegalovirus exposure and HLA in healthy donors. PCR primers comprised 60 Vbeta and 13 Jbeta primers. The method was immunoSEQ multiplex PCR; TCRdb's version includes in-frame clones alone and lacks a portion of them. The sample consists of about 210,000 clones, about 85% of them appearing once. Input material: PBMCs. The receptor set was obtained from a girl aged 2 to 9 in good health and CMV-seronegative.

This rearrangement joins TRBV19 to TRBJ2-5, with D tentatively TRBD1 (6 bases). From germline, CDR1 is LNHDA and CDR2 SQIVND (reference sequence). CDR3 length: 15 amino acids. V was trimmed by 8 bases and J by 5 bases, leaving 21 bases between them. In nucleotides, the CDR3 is TGTGCCAGTGGAGGCAGGGGCACCGGCCGGGAGACCCAGTACTTC. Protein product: CASGGRGTGRETQYF.

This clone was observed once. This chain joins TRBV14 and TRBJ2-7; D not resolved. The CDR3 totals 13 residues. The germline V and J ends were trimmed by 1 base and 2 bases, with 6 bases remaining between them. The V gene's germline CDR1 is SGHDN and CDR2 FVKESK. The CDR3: CASSQGLTYEQYF. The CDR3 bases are TGTGCCAGCAGCCAAGGGCTCACCTACGAGCAGTACTTC.

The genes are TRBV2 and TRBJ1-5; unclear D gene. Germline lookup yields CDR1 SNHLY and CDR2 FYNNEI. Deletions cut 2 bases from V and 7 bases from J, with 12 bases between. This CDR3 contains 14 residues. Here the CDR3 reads CASSESGGSQPQHF. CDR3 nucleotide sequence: TGTGCCAGCAGTGAAAGTGGAGGGAGCCAGCCCCAGCATTTT.

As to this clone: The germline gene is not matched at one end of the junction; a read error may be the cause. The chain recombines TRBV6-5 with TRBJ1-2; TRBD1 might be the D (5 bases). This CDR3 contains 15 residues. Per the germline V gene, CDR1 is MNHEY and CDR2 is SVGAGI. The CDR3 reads CASSPGAGRRDGYAF. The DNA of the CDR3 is TGTGCCAGCAGCCCCGGGGCAGGGAGGCGGGATGGCTACGCCTTC.

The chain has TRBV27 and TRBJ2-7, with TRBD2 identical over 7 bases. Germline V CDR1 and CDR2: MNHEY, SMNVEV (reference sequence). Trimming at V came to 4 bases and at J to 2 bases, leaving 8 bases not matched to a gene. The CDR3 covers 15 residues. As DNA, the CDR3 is TGTGCCAGCAGTTACGCCGTCGGGACTACCTACGAGCAGTACTTC. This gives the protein CASSYAVGTTYEQYF.

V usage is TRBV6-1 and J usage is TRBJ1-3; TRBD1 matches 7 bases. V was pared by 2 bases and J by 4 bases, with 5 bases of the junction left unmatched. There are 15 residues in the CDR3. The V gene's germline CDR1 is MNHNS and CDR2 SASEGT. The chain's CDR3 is CASSERRGLGNTIYF. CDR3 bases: TGTGCCAGCAGTGAACGCAGGGGGTTAGGAAACACCATATATTTT.

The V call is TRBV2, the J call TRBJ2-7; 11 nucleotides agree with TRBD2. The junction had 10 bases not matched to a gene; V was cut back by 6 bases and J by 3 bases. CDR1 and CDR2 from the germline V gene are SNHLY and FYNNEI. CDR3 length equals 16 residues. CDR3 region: CASRGIAGGRIYEQYF. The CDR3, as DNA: TGTGCCAGCAGGGGAATAGCGGGGGGGAGGATCTACGAGCAGTACTTC.